The T cell receptor beta chain under discussion was sequenced for a study of vaccination and CD4 T cells after COVID-19 (dated by TCRdb to the early 2020s). Some background on the complete study: In the convalescent cohort there were six males and four females, among whom were two Hispanic individuals, seven Caucasians, two Asians and one multiracial person. Participants received two doses of either the Pfizer-BioNTech BNT162b2 vaccine (n=8) or the Moderna mRNA-1273 vaccine (n=2). Post-COVID blood samples from convalescent patients were collected a median of around 100 days after diagnosis, with a range of 35 to 161 days. The time from the second vaccine dose to post-vaccine blood sampling had a median of roughly 72 days and ranged from about 14 to 241 days. Culture stimuli were overlapping spike peptide pools from SARS-CoV-2 and from the common cold coronaviruses HCoV-NL63, HCoV-OC43 and HCoV-229E. Control cultures used a CEFX viral epitope pool as positive control, an HIV-1 Nef peptide pool as negative control, or no peptide. The spike-specific CD4+ TCR repertoire was compared before and after mRNA vaccination in approximately ten COVID-19 convalescent patients and a few infection-naive healthy vaccine recipients. Study-wide findings and limitations: In convalescent patients, nearly all vaccine-specific clones (304 of 307) were found to be mono-reactive for SARS-CoV-2 spike rather than cross-reactive with common cold coronaviruses. The median number of SARS-CoV-2-reactive clonotypes rose from 21 after infection to 38 after vaccination, but the change was not significant. Among convalescent patients, a median roughly 90% of the SARS-CoV-2-reactive clones seen after vaccination appeared only after vaccination, which suggests priming specific to the vaccine. The number of convalescent patients in the study was relatively small, and the study did not examine early timepoints following natural infection.

About this clonotype: This clone's antigen is unknown. Per-nucleotide qualities are absent, and no much larger clonotype sits a single base away.

The intended sense of this specimen's treatment or condition label: approximately 9-day PBMC culture with coronavirus spike peptide pools or control peptides (ViraFEST assay). The study used the ViraFEST assay, which expanded antigen-specific T cells with peptide pools and then identified expanded clonotypes by TCR sequencing. Negative nucleocapsid antibody tests before and after vaccination confirmed that the healthy vaccine recipients had no prior SARS-CoV-2 infection. PBMCs were cultured at about 2 million per well in IMDM supplemented with roughly 5% human AB serum and 9 to 10 IU/ml IL-2, with approximately 9.5 ug/ml peptide pools added. Half of the culture medium was replaced with fresh IL-2-containing medium on days 3 and 7. Once the cells had been in culture for around nine days, the EasySep CD4+ T cell isolation kit was used to isolate CD4+ T cells by negative selection. PBMCs were separated from whole blood using Ficoll-Paque Plus gradient centrifugation and then either used fresh or cryopreserved at -140C. Culture conditions were generally each tested in triplicate wells.

Library creation used PCR. DNA from cultured CD4+ T cells underwent TCR sequencing with the Oncomine TCR Beta short-read assay at the Johns Hopkins FTIC core. The QIAamp micro DNA kit was used to extract genomic DNA from the cultured CD4+ T cells. Oncomine TCR Beta libraries from cultured CD4+ T cells were pooled using unique dual indexes and sequenced on an Illumina iSeq 100. The source study handled its data this way. Non-productive sequences were removed, and CDR3s not starting with C, not ending with F or W, or shorter than 7 amino acids were discarded. The MANAFEST web application identified antigen-specific clonotypes by comparing peptide-stimulated wells against reference wells and other culture wells. For a clone to be called positive, the clone needed an FDR below 0.05, an odds ratio above 5, and a productive frequency above 0.1% in at least two of three replicate wells. Cross-reactive clonotypes were defined as significantly expanded in both SARS-CoV-2 spike wells and at least one common cold coronavirus spike condition. Levenshtein distances (stringdist) and unrooted phylogenetic trees (ape) in R version 3.6.1 were used to assess CDR3 homology. TCRdb reworked the public reads: Q25 trimming with fastp, MiXCR clone assembly, productive beta chains retained. Each CDR3 protein appears once, grouped with its most common genes and DNA. TCRdb, not the original authors, processed these V and J calls. A total of approximately 16,000 distinct CDR3 sequences appear in this sample, 20% to 25% of them only once. Of the sample, about 12% is held by the ten largest clones.

The CDR3 starts with the cysteine, ends with the phenylalanine, and has 14 residues. Only CDR3 DNA remains: 42 bases, in frame from the first base. Taken from the germline V gene (reference sequence), the CDR1 and CDR2 loops are DFQATT and SNEGSKA. V is trimmed back by 5 bases and J by 8 bases, and the junction contains 7 bases that no gene match accounts for. The specimen was CD4+ T cells from blood, cultured in vitro, collected before SARS-CoV-2 vaccination. This sequence originates from a human donor who received a COVID-19 vaccine. The chain was built from TRBV20-1 and TRBJ2-4; TRBD2 fits 12 bases in the junction. The nucleotide sequence reads as follows: TGCAGTGCTCAACTAGCGGGGGGATCAGACATTCAGTACTTC. It translates as CSAQLAGGSDIQYF.